This entry describes one TCR beta chain. As handled by the study authors: Nucleated cell counts were estimated from reference gene primer amplification. Assay: immunoSEQ multiplex PCR; the TCRdb copy retains only in-frame clones and omits some. The DNA was the basis for D and trimming; V, J and clone size are from that table. In the table there are about 280,000 clones, around 90% of which are singletons. This CDR3 contains 14 residues. Germline CDR1 SGHKS, CDR2 YYEKEE (reference sequence). The V gene lost 3 bases and the J gene lost 0 bases, with 9 bases spanning the gap. This specimen comes from a study of blood T cell repertoires in COVID-19. Study background: Samples taken during acute and convalescent COVID-19 were collected in the United States, Italy and Spain. From T cells, B-cell-depleted T cells, or PBMCs came the material, which was cDNA or gDNA.

The clonotype comes from a man aged 18 to 30 with active or convalescent COVID-19. J is TRBJ2-5 and V is TRBV5-5, with D possibly matching TRBD1 (6 bases). The specimen was peripheral blood. The CDR3: CASSSWTDQETQYF. The CDR3 DNA reads as TGTGCCAGCAGCTCGTGGACAGACCAAGAGACCCAGTACTTC.